These 9 T cell receptor beta chains originate from one sample sequenced in a study of shared clonotypes between healthy human individuals. The table came from immunoSEQ multiplex PCR; TCRdb's copy has only in-frame clones and leaves some out. This sample has roughly 400,000 clones; about 96% occur once, and the top ten carry about 0.32%. The sample taken for sequencing was memory CD8+ T cells sorted from blood. Subset reported: CD45RO+ cells pooled with CCR7-negative TemRA cells. The receptors come from a man under 40 in good health.

The rearrangement links TRBV10-3 to TRBJ1-2; D unclear. The V gene's germline CDR1 is ENHRY and CDR2 SYGVKD. This CDR3 has 14 residues. Trimming pared 6 bases from V and 5 bases from J, leaving 16 bases between. The CDR3 DNA follows: TGTGCCATCAGCCCCCGGGCCACGGGTTATGGCTACACCTTC. Translating it yields CAISPRATGYGYTF.

The chain has TRBV27 and TRBJ2-3; the match to TRBD2 covers 8 bases. V shed 2 bases and J 0 bases; nucleotides not matched to a gene: 4. Germline CDR1 is MNHEY and CDR2 is SMNVEV (reference sequence). The CDR3 loop spans 16 amino acids. The DNA of the CDR3 is TGTGCCAGCAGTTTAATAGCGGGGAGAAGCACAGATACGCAGTATTTT. Translated, it gives CASSLIAGRSTDTQYF.

V gene TRBV27 combines with J gene TRBJ2-6; D possibly corresponds to TRBD2 (5 bases). Germline loops: CDR1 MNHEY, CDR2 SMNVEV (reference sequence). This CDR3 has 14 amino acids. V lost 5 bases and J lost 4, with 9 bases in between. The CDR3 spells CASSNGVGANVLTF. The CDR3 bases are TGTGCCAGCAGTAACGGGGTCGGGGCCAACGTCCTGACTTTC.

V gene TRBV4-2 combines with J gene TRBJ2-1, with 11 bases that match TRBD2. With 3 bases clipped from V and 4 bases from J, the junction kept 5 bases outside the gene matches. This CDR3 spans 16 amino acids. Germline V gives CDR1 LGHNA, CDR2 YNFKEQ. CDR3 loop: CASSQYTSGGYNEQFF. CDR3 coding DNA: TGTGCCAGCAGCCAGTATACTAGCGGGGGTTACAATGAGCAGTTCTTC.

The CDR3 reads CASSIAIHSYEQYF. The CDR3 DNA sequence: TGCGCCAGCAGCATAGCTATTCACTCCTACGAGCAGTACTTC. The rearrangement uses TRBV5-1 and TRBJ2-7; unclear D gene. In germline, CDR1 is SGHRS, CDR2 YFSETQ. Deletions cut 4 bases from V and 0 bases from J, with 11 bases between. This CDR3 has 14 residues.

V usage is TRBV7-2 and J usage is TRBJ2-3; 8 bases align to TRBD2. This CDR3 is built from 17 residues. J gave up 0 bases and V 4 bases, and 9 bases lay outside the gene matches. Germline V gene data show CDR1 as SGHTA and CDR2 as FQGNSA. CDR3 protein: CASSYGLAGISTDTQYF. The CDR3 DNA follows: TGTGCCAGCAGCTACGGACTAGCTGGGATTAGCACAGATACGCAGTATTTT.

This chain connects TRBV5-1 to TRBJ2-1; D gene uncertain. Germline lookup yields CDR1 SGHRS and CDR2 YFSETQ. This CDR3 is built from 14 residues. Trimming cost V 0 bases and J 7 bases, with 11 bases left between them. The CDR3 sequence is CASSLDFSRNEQFF. The CDR3 DNA is TGCGCCAGCAGCTTGGACTTTAGTAGGAATGAGCAGTTCTTC.

Only one count was recorded for this clone. J is TRBJ1-2 and V is TRBV7-2; weak D call: TRBD1 (6 bases). The CDR3 spans 17 residues. The V end lost 2 bases, the J end lost 4 bases, and 20 bases lay between the germline ends. Germline V gene data show CDR1 as SGHTA and CDR2 as FQGNSA. CDR3 bases: TGTGCCAGCAGCTTAAGAGGACAGCCTTCGTTCGTCTATGGCTACACCTTC. Translating gives CASSLRGQPSFVYGYTF.

The genes are TRBV10-3 and TRBJ2-7; 8 bases map to TRBD2. This CDR3 has 12 residues. Germline loops: CDR1 ENHRY, CDR2 SYGVKD. The V gene end was trimmed by 3 bases and the J gene end by 7 bases; junction bases not matched to a gene: 2. The CDR3 region has the DNA TGTGCCATCAGTGATCGGGGGGGGGAGCAGTACTTC. It translates to CAISDRGGEQYF.